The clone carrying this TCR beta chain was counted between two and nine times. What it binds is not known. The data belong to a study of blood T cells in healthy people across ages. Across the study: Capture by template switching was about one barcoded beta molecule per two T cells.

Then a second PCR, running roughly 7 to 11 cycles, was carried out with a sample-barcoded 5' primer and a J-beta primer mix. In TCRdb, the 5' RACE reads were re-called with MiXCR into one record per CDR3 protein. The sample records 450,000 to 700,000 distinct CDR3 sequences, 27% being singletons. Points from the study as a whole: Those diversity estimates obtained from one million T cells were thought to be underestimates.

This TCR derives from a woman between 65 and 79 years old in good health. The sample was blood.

The CDR3 sequence: CASSPSLGGTGYGYTF. Written as DNA, the CDR3 is TGTGCCAGCTCACCATCGCTGGGGGGGACGGGCTATGGCTACACCTTC. The J gene is TRBJ1-2, the V gene TRBV18, with D tentatively TRBD1 (5 bases). Germline lookup yields CDR1 KGHSH and CDR2 LQKENI. The germline V and J ends were trimmed by 2 bases and 4 bases, with 17 bases remaining between them. This CDR3 has 16 residues.